These 28 T cell receptor beta chains share one sample of origin, sequenced in a study of blood T cells in healthy people across ages. PCR was performed a second time for roughly 7 to 12 cycles using a sample-barcoded 5' primer and a J-beta primer mix. TCRdb re-derived calls from the 5' RACE reads in MiXCR, one entry per CDR3 protein. Counted here are about 830,000 distinct CDR3 sequences, roughly 64% occurring once; the ten biggest clones make up about 20%. What was sequenced was blood. These receptors all stem from a man younger than 40 in good health.

The genes are TRBV20-1 and TRBJ2-5; unclear D gene. The end of the DNA is better explained by TRBJ2-7, so the J call may be wrong. Germline CDR1 is DFQATT and CDR2 is SNEGSKA (reference sequence). The CDR3 is 12 residues long. This CDR3 reads CSARLGGYEQYF. The CDR3 bases are TGCAGTGCTAGATTAGGCGGCTACGAGCAGTACTTC.

The rearrangement joins TRBV5-1 to TRBJ1-6, with a tentative D call TRBD1 (5 bases). V dropped 4 bases and J dropped 9 bases, with 14 bases sitting between them. Germline CDR1 reads SGHRS; CDR2 reads YFSETQ. The CDR3 has 14 amino acids. In nucleotides, the CDR3 is TGCGCCAGCAGCCAAGGGGTTTTGGGTTCACCCCTCCACTTT. Its translation: CASSQGVLGSPLHF. Looking up the rest from reference TRBV5-1 and TRBJ1-6 gives the full variable domain: KAGVTQTPRYLIKTRGQQVTLSCSPISGHRSVSWYQQTPGQGLQFLFEYFSETQRNKGNFPGRFSGRQFSNSRSEMNVSTLELGDSALYLCASSQGVLGSPLHFGNGTRLTVT.

The J gene is TRBJ2-5, the V gene TRBV15; D is perhaps TRBD2 (6 bases). TRBJ2-7 explains the end of the DNA better; the J call may be wrong. This CDR3 is 13 amino acids long. Germline values: CDR1 LNHNV, CDR2 YYDKDF (reference sequence). This chain's CDR3 is CATSIGGVYEQYF. In nucleotides, the CDR3 is TGTGCCACCAGCATAGGAGGGGTTTACGAGCAGTACTTC.

A single count supports this clonotype. The J gene is TRBJ2-1, the V gene TRBV20-1; 9 bases are a match to TRBD1. Trimming removed 0 bases from V and 6 bases from J; junction bases left unmatched: 6. This CDR3 region has 15 residues. CDR1 is DFQATT and CDR2 is SNEGSKA in the germline V gene (reference sequence). CDR3 bases: TGCAGTGCTAGAGATGGGGACAGGGATTTCAATGAGCAGTTCTTC. Translating it yields CSARDGDRDFNEQFF.

The chain is built from TRBV20-1 and TRBJ1-2, with D possibly matching TRBD1 (6 bases). V lost 3 bases, J lost 8 bases, and 16 bases lay in between. Looked up from germline, CDR1 is DFQATT and CDR2 is SNEGSKA (reference sequence). This CDR3 spans 13 amino acids. The CDR3 here is CSASTIGGTGYTF. The CDR3 bases are TGCAGTGCTAGTACTATAGGGGGAACCGGCTACACCTTC.

The genes are TRBV20-1 and TRBJ2-7; no firm D call. The CDR3 is made up of 15 amino acids. Looked up from germline, CDR1 is DFQATT and CDR2 is SNEGSKA (reference sequence). V was shortened by 1 base and J by 2 bases, with 15 bases between the two germline ends. Here the CDR3 DNA reads TGCAGTGCTAGAGCTGGCCCAGCTGCTACCTACGAGCAGTACTTC. As protein: CSARAGPAATYEQYF.

The chain's CDR3 is CASSLSTGNGYTF. In DNA, the CDR3 is TGTGCCAGCAGTTTATCGACGGGAAATGGCTACACCTTC. This rearrangement joins TRBV27 to TRBJ1-2; D not certain. CDR1 and CDR2 from the germline V gene are MNHEY and SMNVEV (reference sequence). The CDR3 consists of 13 residues. Trimming pared 0 bases from V and 6 bases from J, leaving 8 bases between.

V gene TRBV14 combines with J gene TRBJ2-1; 9 positions match TRBD2. Germline-derived CDR1 and CDR2 are SGHDN and FVKESK. V lost 7 bases to trimming and J lost 8 bases; unmatched junction nucleotides: 18. This CDR3 is 17 amino acids long. CDR3 in DNA: TGTGCCAGCACCCTTAGTTGGAGTAGCGGGAGAAGACATGAGCAGTTCTTC. This translates into CASTLSWSSGRRHEQFF.

The genes are TRBV7-2 and TRBJ1-1, with D possibly TRBD1 on 6 matching bases. V shed 5 bases and J shed 4 bases, with 17 bases lying between them. The germline gives CDR1 SGHTA, CDR2 FQGNSA. The CDR3 spans 15 residues. The CDR3 DNA sequence: TGTGCCAGCAGCCTCTTCACAGGGTCATCCACTGAAGCTTTCTTT. Its translation: CASSLFTGSSTEAFF.

This chain joins TRBV27 and TRBJ2-7; 9 nucleotides agree with TRBD2. Germline CDR1 MNHEY, CDR2 SMNVEV (reference sequence). Germline trimming cut 6 bases from V and 0 bases from J; bases unmatched to any gene: 6. This CDR3 is built from 15 residues. CDR3 region: CASSKGTSPSYEQYF. The CDR3 nucleotides read TGTGCCAGCAGCAAGGGGACTAGCCCCTCCTACGAGCAGTACTTC.

The chain employs TRBV7-2 and TRBJ1-2, with no clear D. This CDR3 is built from 14 residues. V was clipped by 2 bases and J by 6 bases, with 13 bases between them. Germline V CDR1 and CDR2: SGHTA, FQGNSA. CDR3 residues: CASSLTPQTNGYTF. CDR3 nucleotides: TGTGCCAGCAGCTTAACCCCACAGACCAATGGCTACACCTTC.

V usage is TRBV21-1 and J usage is TRBJ2-5; the table's TRBD2 call for D was not verified on the DNA. TRBV21-1 is recorded as a pseudogene. CDR3 length: 14 amino acids. CDR3 region: CASNPLAGWKTQYF. The CDR3 DNA sequence: TGTGCCAGCAACCCACTAGCGGGATGGAAGACCCAGTACTTC.

This sequence joins TRBV7-2 and TRBJ2-1; no firm D call. The J call could be wrong; TRBJ2-7 is a better fit for the DNA end. CDR3 size: 17 residues. Looked up from germline, CDR1 is SGHTA and CDR2 is FQGNSA. The CDR3 bases are TGTGCCAGCAGCTTAGGCGGCCGTAAGCCCGCCTACAATGAGCAGTACTTC. Translation gives CASSLGGRKPAYNEQYF.

This chain uses TRBV29-1 with TRBJ2-5; 7 bases agree with TRBD2. Trimming took 4 bases from V and 4 from J; bases not matched to a gene: 6. This CDR3 spans 13 amino acids. Germline assignment: CDR1 SQVTM and CDR2 ANQGSEA. This chain's CDR3 is CSVGGGSVETQYF. CDR3 DNA sequence: TGCAGCGTTGGGGGGGGGAGCGTAGAGACCCAGTACTTC.

This clonotype was seen a handful of times. CDR3 loop: CASSPGTGRRETQYF. The CDR3 coding sequence is TGTGCCAGCAGTCCCGGGACAGGGAGAAGGGAGACCCAGTACTTC. The chain combines TRBV7-2 with TRBJ2-5, with TRBD1 matching over 9 bases. V lost 6 bases and J lost 5; bases outside the gene matches: 10. CDR1 is SGHTA, CDR2 FQGNSA, per germline. The CDR3 has 15 residues.

The rearrangement uses TRBV29-1 and TRBJ2-5, with D possibly matching TRBD1 (5 bases). Germline lookup yields CDR1 SQVTM and CDR2 ANQGSEA. With 3 bases removed from V and 1 base from J, the gap between germline ends came to 9 bases. CDR3 length equals 13 residues. Written as DNA, the CDR3 is TGCAGCGTTGAGGAGACAGCCCAAGAGACCCAGTACTTC. Translated: CSVEETAQETQYF.

The chain couples TRBV6-6 to TRBJ2-5; D is undetermined. Between the trimmed V and J ends, which lost 2 bases and 7 bases, there was a span of 17 bases. The CDR3 has 15 amino acids. Germline V gives CDR1 MNHNY, CDR2 SVGAGI (reference sequence). The CDR3 DNA follows: TGTGCCAGCAGTTACAAGAAACCGGGCCCTGGGACCCAGTACTTC. Translating it yields CASSYKKPGPGTQYF.

This clonotype was seen once. The gene calls are TRBV7-2 and TRBJ1-4; D gene ambiguous. The CDR3 spans 12 residues. Trimming removed 8 bases from V and 4 bases from J, with 8 bases in between. The germline V gene has CDR1 SGHTA and CDR2 FQGNSA. The DNA of the CDR3 is TGTGCCAGCGCCGGGGATAATGAAAAACTGTTTTTT. Encoded protein: CASAGDNEKLFF.

The rearrangement links TRBV7-2 to TRBJ2-3; no firm D call. Germline V CDR1 and CDR2: SGHTA, FQGNSA. V lost 7 bases, J lost 8 bases, and 13 bases lay in between. The CDR3 runs to 12 residues. CDR3 amino acids: CASIAWMGTQYF. The CDR3 DNA follows: TGTGCCAGCATCGCCTGGATGGGTACGCAGTATTTT.

This chain links TRBV4-3 with TRBJ2-3; no firm D call. The CDR3 contains 16 residues. The germline gives CDR1 LGHNA, CDR2 YSLEER. V was shortened by 0 bases and J by 0 bases, with 10 bases between the two germline ends. The CDR3 spells CASSQDAMGSTDTQYF. In DNA form, the CDR3 reads TGCGCCAGCAGCCAAGATGCGATGGGGAGCACAGATACGCAGTATTTT.

The genes are TRBV28 and TRBJ2-3; 7 bases fit TRBD2. V was clipped by 7 bases and J by 4 bases; unmatched bases: 8. The CDR3 totals 14 residues. Germline values: CDR1 MDHEN, CDR2 SYDVKM. CDR3 sequence: CASTIRTSPDTQYF. Written as DNA, the CDR3 is TGTGCCAGCACCATTCGGACTAGTCCAGATACGCAGTATTTT.

This chain connects TRBV2 to TRBJ2-1; 8 nucleotides line up with TRBD2. V shed 5 bases and J 10 bases; nucleotides not matched to a gene: 10. Germline V gives CDR1 SNHLY, CDR2 FYNNEI. The CDR3 totals 14 residues. CDR3 nucleotide sequence: TGTGCCAGCAGTCGGGGGGGCGCCCAGCTAGAGCAGTTCTTC. This sequence encodes CASSRGGAQLEQFF.

V gene TRBV3-1 combines with J gene TRBJ2-1; 13 nucleotides line up with TRBD2. Trimming removed 0 bases from V and 7 bases from J; junction bases left unmatched: 6. The CDR3 spans 17 residues. Germline CDR1 LGHDT, CDR2 YNNKEL (reference sequence). DNA of the CDR3: TGTGCCAGCAGCCAAGATTGGACTAGCGGGAGAGGGAATGAGCAGTTCTTC. It is translated as CASSQDWTSGRGNEQFF.

This chain uses TRBV4-2 with TRBJ2-1; 9 bases map to TRBD2. Germline V gene lookup returns CDR1 LGHNA and CDR2 YNFKEQ. V trimming: 0 bases; J trimming: 15 bases; junction bases outside the gene matches: 18. The length of the CDR3 is 17 residues. CDR3 DNA: TGTGCCAGCAGCCAAGACCCGATTGGCGGGGGGGCGAGGTGGGCGTTCTTC. Its protein product is CASSQDPIGGGARWAFF.

Only a few counts were recorded for this clonotype. This chain uses TRBV29-1 with TRBJ2-2; 10 bases are a match to TRBD1. This CDR3 contains 14 residues. Germline assignment: CDR1 SQVTM and CDR2 ANQGSEA. CDR3 sequence (DNA): TGCAGTGCCAGGGGGACAGGGGACACCGGGGAGCTGTTTTTT. Translation: CSARGTGDTGELFF.

This clonotype was found a few times. The chain couples TRBV27 to TRBJ2-7; D is perhaps TRBD1 (5 bases). The CDR3 is made up of 13 amino acids. V was shortened by 4 bases and J by 3 bases, with 10 bases between the two germline ends. Germline CDR1 and CDR2: MNHEY and SMNVEV (reference sequence). The CDR3 protein is CASSSAQGYEQYF. The CDR3 DNA sequence: TGTGCCAGCAGTTCGGCCCAGGGCTACGAGCAGTACTTC.

This clonotype appeared a few times. The chain recombines TRBV7-9 with TRBJ2-5; 8 bases agree with TRBD1. The V and J ends lost 5 bases and 5 bases, in that order; junction bases with no gene match: 4. The germline V gene has CDR1 SEHNR and CDR2 FQNEAQ (reference sequence). The CDR3 spans 13 residues. CDR3 loop: CASSPTGDETQYF. In nucleotides, the CDR3 is TGTGCCAGCAGCCCGACAGGGGACGAGACCCAGTACTTC. Drawing the rest from reference TRBV7-9 and TRBJ2-5, the complete variable domain is DTGVSQNPRHKITKRGQNVTFRCDPISEHNRLYWYRQTLGQGPEFLTYFQNEAQLEKSRLLSDRFSAERPKGSFSTLEIQRTEQGDSAMYLCASSPTGDETQYFGPGTRLLVL.

V usage is TRBV3-1 and J usage is TRBJ2-7; D is tentatively TRBD1 or TRBD2 (6 bases each). V was trimmed by 1 base and J by 6 bases, leaving 13 bases between them. Germline V gene lookup returns CDR1 LGHDT and CDR2 YNNKEL (reference sequence). This CDR3 contains 14 residues. CDR3 sequence reads: CASSQGWGASEQYF. As DNA, the CDR3 is TGTGCCAGCAGCCAAGGATGGGGGGCTAGCGAGCAGTACTTC.